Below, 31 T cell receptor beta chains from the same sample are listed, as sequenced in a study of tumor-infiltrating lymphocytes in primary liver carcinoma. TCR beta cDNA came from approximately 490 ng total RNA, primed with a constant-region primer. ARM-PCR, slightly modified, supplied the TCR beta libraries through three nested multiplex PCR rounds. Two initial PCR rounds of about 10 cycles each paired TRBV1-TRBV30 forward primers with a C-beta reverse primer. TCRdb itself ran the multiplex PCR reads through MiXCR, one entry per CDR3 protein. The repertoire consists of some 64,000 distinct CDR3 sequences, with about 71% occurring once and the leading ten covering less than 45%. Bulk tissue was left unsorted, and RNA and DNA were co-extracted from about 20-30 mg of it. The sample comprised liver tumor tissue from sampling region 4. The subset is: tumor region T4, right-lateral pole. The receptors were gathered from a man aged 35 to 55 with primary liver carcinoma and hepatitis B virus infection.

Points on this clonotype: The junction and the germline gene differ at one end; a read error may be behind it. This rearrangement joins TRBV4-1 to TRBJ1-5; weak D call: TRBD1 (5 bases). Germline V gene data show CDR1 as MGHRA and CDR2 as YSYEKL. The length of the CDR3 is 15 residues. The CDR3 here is CASSSIEGNIQPQHF. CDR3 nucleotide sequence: TGCGCCAGCAGTTCCATAGAGGGGAACATTCAGCCCCAGCACTTT.

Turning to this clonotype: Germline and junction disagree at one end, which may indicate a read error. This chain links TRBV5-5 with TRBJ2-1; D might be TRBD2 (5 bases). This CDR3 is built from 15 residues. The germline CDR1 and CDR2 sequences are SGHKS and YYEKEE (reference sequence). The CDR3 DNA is TGCGCTAGCAGCATGGTTCCCGGACGGTACAATGAGCAGTTCTTC. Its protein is CASSMVPGRYNEQFF.

CDR3 nucleotide sequence: TGTGCCATATCCGAAAATGGGGGGTTCAATGAGCAGTTCTTC. Its protein is CAISENGGFNEQFF. The gene calls are TRBV19 and TRBJ2-1; D perhaps matches TRBD2 (6 bases). The CDR3 loop spans 14 amino acids. Germline CDR1 is LNHDA and CDR2 is SQIVND (reference sequence). Between the trimmed V and J ends, which lost 10 bases and 6 bases, there was a span of 19 bases.

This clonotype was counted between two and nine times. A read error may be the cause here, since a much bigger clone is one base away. CDR3 loop: CTSSASGRALEEQYF. The CDR3 DNA reads TGTACCAGCAGTGCTAGCGGGAGGGCCCTAGAAGAGCAGTACTTC. This chain joins TRBV11-2 and TRBJ2-7, with 12 bases lining up with TRBD2. The germline V gene has CDR1 SGHAT and CDR2 FQNNGV. The CDR3 extends over 15 amino acids.

The CDR3, as DNA: TGTGCCACTCGACAGGGGGGGAACCAAGAGACCCAGTACTTC. Translated, it gives CATRQGGNQETQYF. The J gene is TRBJ2-5, the V gene TRBV24-1; 9 nucleotides line up with TRBD1. The CDR3 totals 14 residues. V was clipped by 10 bases and J by 0 bases; unmatched bases: 5. The germline gives CDR1 KGHDR, CDR2 SFDVKD.

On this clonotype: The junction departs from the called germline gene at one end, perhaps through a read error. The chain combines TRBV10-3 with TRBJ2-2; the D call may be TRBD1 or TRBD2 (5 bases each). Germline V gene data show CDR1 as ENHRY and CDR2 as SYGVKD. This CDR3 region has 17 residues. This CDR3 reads CAISEFDAGPDTGELFF. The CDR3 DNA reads TGTGCCATCAGTGAGTTCGACGCAGGGCCAGACACCGGGGAACTGTTTTTT.

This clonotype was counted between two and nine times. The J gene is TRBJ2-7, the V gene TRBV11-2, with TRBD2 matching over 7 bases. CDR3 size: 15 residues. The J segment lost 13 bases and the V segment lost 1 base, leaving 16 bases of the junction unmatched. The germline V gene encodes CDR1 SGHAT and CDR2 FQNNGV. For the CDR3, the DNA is TGTGCCAGCAGCTTAGCGGGCGGGAGTCGCGACGGGCAATACTTC. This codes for CASSLAGGSRDGQYF.

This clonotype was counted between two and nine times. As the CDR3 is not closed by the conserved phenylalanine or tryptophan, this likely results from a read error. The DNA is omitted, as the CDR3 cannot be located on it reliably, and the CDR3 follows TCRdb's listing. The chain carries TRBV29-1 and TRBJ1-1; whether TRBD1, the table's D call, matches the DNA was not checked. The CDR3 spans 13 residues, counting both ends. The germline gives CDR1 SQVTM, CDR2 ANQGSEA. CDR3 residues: CSVGGGMNTEAFL.

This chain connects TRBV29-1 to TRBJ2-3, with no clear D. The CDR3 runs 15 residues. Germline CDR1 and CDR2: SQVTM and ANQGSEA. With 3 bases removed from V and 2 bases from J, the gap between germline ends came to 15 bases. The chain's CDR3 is CSVEGVADITDTQYF. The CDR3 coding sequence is TGCAGCGTTGAGGGCGTGGCCGACATCACAGATACGCAGTATTTT.

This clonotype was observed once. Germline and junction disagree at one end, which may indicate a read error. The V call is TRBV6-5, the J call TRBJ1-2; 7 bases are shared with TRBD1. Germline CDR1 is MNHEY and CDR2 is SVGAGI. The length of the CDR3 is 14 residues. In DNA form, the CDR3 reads TGTGTCAGCAACTACAGGGGCAGGGGATATGGCTACACCTTC. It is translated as CVSNYRGRGYGYTF.

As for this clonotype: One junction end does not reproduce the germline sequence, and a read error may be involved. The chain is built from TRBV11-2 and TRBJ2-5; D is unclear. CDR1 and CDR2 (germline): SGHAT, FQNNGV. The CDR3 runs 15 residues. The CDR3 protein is CTSSFEWDQWETQYF. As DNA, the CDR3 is TGTACCAGCAGCTTCGAGTGGGATCAGTGGGAGACCCAGTACTTC.

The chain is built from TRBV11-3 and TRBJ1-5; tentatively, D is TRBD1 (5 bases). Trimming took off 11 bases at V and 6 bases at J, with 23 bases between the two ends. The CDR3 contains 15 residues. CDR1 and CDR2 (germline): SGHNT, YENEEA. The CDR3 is CAYCLDLGVAQPQHF. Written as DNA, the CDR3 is TGTGCCTATTGCTTAGATCTGGGGGTGGCTCAGCCCCAGCATTTT.

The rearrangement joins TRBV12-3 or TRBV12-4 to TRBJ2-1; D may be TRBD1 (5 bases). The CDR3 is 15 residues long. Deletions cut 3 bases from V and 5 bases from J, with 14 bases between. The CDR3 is CASSFWGSPHNEQFF. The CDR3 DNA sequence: TGTGCCAGCAGTTTCTGGGGCAGCCCCCACAATGAGCAGTTCTTC.

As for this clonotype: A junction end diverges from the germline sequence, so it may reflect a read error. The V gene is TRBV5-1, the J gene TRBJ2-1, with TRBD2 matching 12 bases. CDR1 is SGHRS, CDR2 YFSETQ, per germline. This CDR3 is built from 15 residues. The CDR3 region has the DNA TGCGCCAGCAGCGTGACTAGCGGGAGCCACAATGAGCAGTTTTTC. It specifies CASSVTSGSHNEQFF.

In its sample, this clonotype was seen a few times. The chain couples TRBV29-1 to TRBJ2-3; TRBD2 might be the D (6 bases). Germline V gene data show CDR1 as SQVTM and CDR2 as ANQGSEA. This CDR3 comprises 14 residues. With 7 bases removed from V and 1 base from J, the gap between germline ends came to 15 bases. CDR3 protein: CSGIQIAGTDTQYF. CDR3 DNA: TGCAGCGGGATTCAAATAGCGGGCACAGATACGCAGTATTTT.

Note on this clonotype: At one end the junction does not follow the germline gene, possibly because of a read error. The DNA of the CDR3 is TGTGGCAGCGGGGAAGAGGGGGCGCAAGAAAAACTGTTTTTT. This gives the protein CGSGEEGAQEKLFF. The chain recombines TRBV6-1 with TRBJ1-4; 7 positions match TRBD1. Per germline, CDR1 MNHNS and CDR2 SASEGT. This CDR3 spans 14 amino acids.

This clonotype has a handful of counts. CDR3 nucleotides: TGTGCCTGGAGTCCGGACAGGGGACGGATCGGGGAGCTGTTTTTT. Translating it yields CAWSPDRGRIGELFF. The chain has TRBV30 and TRBJ2-2; 9 positions agree with TRBD1. CDR3 length equals 15 residues. Losses at the gene ends were 2 bases for V and 7 bases for J; bases not matched to a gene: 8. CDR1 GTSNPN and CDR2 SVGIG come from the germline V gene (reference sequence).

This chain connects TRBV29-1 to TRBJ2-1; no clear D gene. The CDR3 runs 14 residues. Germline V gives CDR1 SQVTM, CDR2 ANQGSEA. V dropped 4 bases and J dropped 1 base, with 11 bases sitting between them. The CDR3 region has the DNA TGCAGCGTTGTTCGGATGGAATCCTACAATGAGCAGTTCTTC. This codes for CSVVRMESYNEQFF.

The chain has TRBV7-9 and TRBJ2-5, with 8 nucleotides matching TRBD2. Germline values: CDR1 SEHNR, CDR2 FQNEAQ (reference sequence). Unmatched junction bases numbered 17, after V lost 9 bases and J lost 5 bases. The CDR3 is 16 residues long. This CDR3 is CASNLVRGEREETQYF. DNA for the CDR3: TGTGCCAGTAACTTAGTTCGGGGGGAGCGGGAGGAGACCCAGTACTTC. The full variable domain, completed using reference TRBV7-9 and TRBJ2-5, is DTGVSQNPRHKITKRGQNVTFRCDPISEHNRLYWYRQTLGQGPEFLTYFQNEAQLEKSRLLSDRFSAERPKGSFSTLEIQRTEQGDSAMYLCASNLVRGEREETQYFGPGTRLLVL.

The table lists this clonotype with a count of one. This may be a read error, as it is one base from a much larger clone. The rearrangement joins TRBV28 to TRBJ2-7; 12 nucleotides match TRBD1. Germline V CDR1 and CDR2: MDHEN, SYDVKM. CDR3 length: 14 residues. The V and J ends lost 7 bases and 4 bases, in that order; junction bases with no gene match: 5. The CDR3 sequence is CASIGDRGPYEQYF. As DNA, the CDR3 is TGTGCCAGCATTGGGGACAGGGGGCCATACGAGCAGTACTTC.

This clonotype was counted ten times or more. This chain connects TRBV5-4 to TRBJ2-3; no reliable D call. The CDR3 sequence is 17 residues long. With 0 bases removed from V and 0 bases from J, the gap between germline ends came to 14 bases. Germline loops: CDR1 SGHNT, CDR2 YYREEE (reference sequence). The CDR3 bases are TGTGCCAGCAGCTTGGCTCGAACCAGTACTAGCACAGATACGCAGTATTTT. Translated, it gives CASSLARTSTSTDTQYF.

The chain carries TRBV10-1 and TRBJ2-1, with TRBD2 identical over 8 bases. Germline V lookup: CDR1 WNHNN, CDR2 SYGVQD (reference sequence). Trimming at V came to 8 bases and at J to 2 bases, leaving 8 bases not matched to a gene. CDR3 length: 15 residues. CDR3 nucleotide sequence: TGCGCCAGCGCTCAAGCGGGACTAGCCTACAATGAGCAGTTCTTC. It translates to CASAQAGLAYNEQFF.

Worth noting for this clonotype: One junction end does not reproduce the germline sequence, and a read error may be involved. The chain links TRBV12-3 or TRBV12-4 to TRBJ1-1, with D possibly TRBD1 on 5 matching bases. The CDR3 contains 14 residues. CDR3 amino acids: CASRTTTVGTEPFF. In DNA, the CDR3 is TGTGCCAGCAGGACCACGACAGTGGGGACTGAACCTTTCTTT.

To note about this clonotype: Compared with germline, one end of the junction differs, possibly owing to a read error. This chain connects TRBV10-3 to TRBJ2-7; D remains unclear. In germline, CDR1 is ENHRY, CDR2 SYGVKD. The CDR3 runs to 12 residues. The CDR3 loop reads CAIGETGQEQNF. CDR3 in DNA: TGTGCCATCGGTGAAACCGGGCAAGAGCAGAACTTC.

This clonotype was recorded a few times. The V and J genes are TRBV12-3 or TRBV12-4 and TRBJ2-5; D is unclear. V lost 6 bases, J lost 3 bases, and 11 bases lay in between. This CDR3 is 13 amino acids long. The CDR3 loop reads CASSRTTKETQYF. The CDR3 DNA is TGTGCCAGCAGCCGTACTACAAAAGAGACCCAGTACTTC.

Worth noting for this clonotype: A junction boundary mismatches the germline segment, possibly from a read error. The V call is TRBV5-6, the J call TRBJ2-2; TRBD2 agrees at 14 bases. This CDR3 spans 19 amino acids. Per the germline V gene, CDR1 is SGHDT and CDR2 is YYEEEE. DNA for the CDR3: TGTGCCGGCAGCTCCACGGGACTAGCGGGAGTTTTAAACACCAGGGAGCTGTTTTTT. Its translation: CAGSSTGLAGVLNTRELFF.

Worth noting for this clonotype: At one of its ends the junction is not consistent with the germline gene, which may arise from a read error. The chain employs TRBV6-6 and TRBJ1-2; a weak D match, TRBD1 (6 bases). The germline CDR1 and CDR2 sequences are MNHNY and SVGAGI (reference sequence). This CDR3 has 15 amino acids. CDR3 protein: CASSDTGLVLYGFTF. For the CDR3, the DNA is TGTGCCAGCAGTGATACAGGGCTAGTACTCTATGGCTTCACCTTT.

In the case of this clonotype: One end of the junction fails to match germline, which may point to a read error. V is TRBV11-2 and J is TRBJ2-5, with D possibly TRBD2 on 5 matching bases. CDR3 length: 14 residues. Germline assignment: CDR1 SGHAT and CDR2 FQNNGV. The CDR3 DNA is TGTGCCAGCAGACTAGTGTCAGGCCAAGATACCCAGTACTTC. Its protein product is CASRLVSGQDTQYF.

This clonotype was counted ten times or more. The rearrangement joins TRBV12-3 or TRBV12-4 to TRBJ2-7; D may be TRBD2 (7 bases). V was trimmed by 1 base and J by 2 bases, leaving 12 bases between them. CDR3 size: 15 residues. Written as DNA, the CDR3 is TGTGCCAGCAGTTTAGGATCGGGGGGCCCCTACGAGCAGTACTTC. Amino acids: CASSLGSGGPYEQYF.

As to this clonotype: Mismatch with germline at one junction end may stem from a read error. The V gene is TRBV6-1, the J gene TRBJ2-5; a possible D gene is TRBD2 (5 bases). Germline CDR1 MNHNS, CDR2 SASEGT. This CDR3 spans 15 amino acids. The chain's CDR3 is CGSRSESDYQETQYF. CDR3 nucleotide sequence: TGTGGCAGCAGGTCAGAATCGGACTACCAAGAGACCCAGTACTTC.

The CDR3 nucleotides read TGTGCCAGCAGCTTGCCGGCGGTAATGAACACTGAAGCTTTCTTT. Its protein product is CASSLPAVMNTEAFF. The chain has TRBV6-6 and TRBJ1-1; D not certain. The V gene lost 6 bases and the J gene lost 0 bases, with 14 bases spanning the gap. Per the germline V gene, CDR1 is MNHNY and CDR2 is SVGAGI (reference sequence). This CDR3 is 15 amino acids long.